The text below deals with one TCR beta chain. The data derive from a study of T cell responses to AZD1222 COVID-19 vaccine. This table comes from immunoSEQ multiplex PCR, and its TCRdb copy is limited to in-frame clones, with some not included. The sample records under 200,000 clones, just over 90% being singletons. The V gene's germline CDR1 is MDHEN and CDR2 SYDVKM. The CDR3 has 12 residues. V shed 4 bases and J shed 9 bases, with 7 bases lying between them. The clonotype comes from an adult in good health. This material consisted of peripheral blood, taken on day 0 of AZD1222 vaccination. The J gene is TRBJ1-6, the V gene TRBV28; no definite D call. The DNA of the CDR3 is TGTGCCAGCAGTTGGCCGTTTTCACCCCTCCACTTT. Protein product: CASSWPFSPLHF. Full variable domain (outside the CDR3, taken from reference TRBV28 and TRBJ1-6): DVKVTQSSRYLVKRTGEKVFLECVQDMDHENMFWYRQDPGLGLRLIYFSYDVKMKEKGDIPEGYSVSREKKERFSLILESASTNQTSMYLCASSWPFSPLHFGNGTRLTVT.